The rows below give T cell receptor beta chains drawn from one sample of a study of blood T cell repertoires in COVID-19. Method: immunoSEQ multiplex PCR; TCRdb's copy keeps in-frame clones and lacks some. This sample has 250,000 or so clones, with roughly four fifths found just once. The sequenced material came from PBMCs or T cells enriched from blood (not recorded which). These receptors all come from a man aged 45 to 65 who had recovered from COVID-19. Each CDR3 is given with its conserved first and last residue. The D gene is left open where the match is weak. Clone size is given for some rows only: seen once, a few or many times, or a class if the clone is expanded.

d_call: TRBD1
v_call: TRBV5-1
j_call: TRBJ1-4
clone_size: -
cdr3_nt: TGCGCCAGCAGCGAGGGACAGCCCAATGAAAAACTGTTTTTT
cdr3_aa: CASSEGQPNEKLFF

d_call: TRBD1
v_call: TRBV5-6
j_call: TRBJ2-7
clone_size: -
cdr3_nt: TGTGCCAGCAGCACCCGGGACAGGGGCTCCTACGAGCAGTACTTC
cdr3_aa: CASSTRDRGSYEQYF

d_call: TRBD1
v_call: TRBV7-2
j_call: TRBJ1-6
clone_size: -
cdr3_nt: TGTGCCAGCAGCCAGGGACAGGGCCCCCTCCACTTT
cdr3_aa: CASSQGQGPLHF

d_call: TRBD1
v_call: TRBV2
j_call: TRBJ2-1
clone_size: -
cdr3_nt: TGTGCCAGCAGTCCTTTAGGGGGCGCGGAGTTGTACAATGAGCAGTTCTTC
cdr3_aa: CASSPLGGAELYNEQFF

d_call: -
v_call: TRBV11-3
j_call: TRBJ2-2
clone_size: -
cdr3_nt: TGTGCCAGCTCCCGGGACACGGGCACCGGGGAGCTGTTTTTT
cdr3_aa: CASSRDTGTGELFF

d_call: TRBD1
v_call: TRBV7-2
j_call: TRBJ1-6
clone_size: once
cdr3_nt: TGTGCCAGCAGCCAACAGGGGGCGCAAGGGGCACCCCTCCACTTT
cdr3_aa: CASSQQGAQGAPLHF

d_call: TRBD2
v_call: TRBV6-5
j_call: TRBJ2-7
clone_size: -
cdr3_nt: TGTGCCAGCAGAAAGCGGGAGCCACCCTACGAGCAGTACTTC
cdr3_aa: CASRKREPPYEQYF

d_call: TRBD1
v_call: TRBV19
j_call: TRBJ1-2
clone_size: -
cdr3_nt: TGTGCCAGTAGTAGACAGGGGGCGCTTGGCTACACCTTC
cdr3_aa: CASSRQGALGYTF

d_call: TRBD1
v_call: TRBV18
j_call: TRBJ2-7
clone_size: -
cdr3_nt: TGTGCCAGCTCACGGGACAGGGGGTACGAGCAGTACTTC
cdr3_aa: CASSRDRGYEQYF

d_call: TRBD1
v_call: TRBV6-5
j_call: TRBJ1-2
clone_size: -
cdr3_nt: TGTGCCAGCAGTCCGGACAGGGTGGGTGGCTACACCTTC
cdr3_aa: CASSPDRVGGYTF

d_call: -
v_call: TRBV7-9
j_call: TRBJ1-3
clone_size: -
cdr3_nt: TGTGCCAGCAGCTTAGAGGCCATGGGGGCGCTCAGTGGAAACACCATATATTTT
cdr3_aa: CASSLEAMGALSGNTIYF

d_call: -
v_call: TRBV25-1
j_call: TRBJ2-7
clone_size: -
cdr3_nt: TGTGCCAGCAGTGAAAGGTGGGAGTCCTACGAGCAGTACTTC
cdr3_aa: CASSERWESYEQYF

d_call: TRBD2
v_call: TRBV5-5
j_call: TRBJ2-3
clone_size: -
cdr3_nt: TGTGCCAGCAGCCCATTTAGGACTAGCGGGACAGATACGCAGTATTTT
cdr3_aa: CASSPFRTSGTDTQYF

d_call: -
v_call: TRBV11-2
j_call: TRBJ2-4
clone_size: -
cdr3_nt: TGTGCCAGCAGCCCCGGACAGAGCGCCAAAAACATTCAGTACTTC
cdr3_aa: CASSPGQSAKNIQYF

d_call: -
v_call: TRBV30
j_call: TRBJ1-2
clone_size: -
cdr3_nt: TGTGCCTGGAGTGTACAGGGTCCCGGTTTTGGGTACACCTTC
cdr3_aa: CAWSVQGPGFGYTF

d_call: TRBD1
v_call: TRBV6-5
j_call: TRBJ1-2
clone_size: once
cdr3_nt: TGTGCCAGCAGTTACTCAGGACAGGGGGATTATGGCTACACCTTC
cdr3_aa: CASSYSGQGDYGYTF

d_call: TRBD1
v_call: TRBV6-2/TRBV6-3
j_call: TRBJ1-2
clone_size: -
cdr3_nt: TGTGCCAGCAGTTACCGGGACAGGGTTTTCAACTATGGCTACACCTTC
cdr3_aa: CASSYRDRVFNYGYTF

d_call: -
v_call: TRBV30
j_call: TRBJ1-2
clone_size: -
cdr3_nt: TGTGCCTGGAGCGGTGACACCTTTCGCTATGGCTACACCTTC
cdr3_aa: CAWSGDTFRYGYTF